This T cell receptor beta chain was captured by sequencing in a study of blood T cell repertoires in COVID-19 (TCRdb year 2020). The study in broad terms: Samples covering the acute and convalescent phases of COVID-19 were provided by collaborators in the United States, Italy and Spain. The sample metadata nearly always contained a de-identified subject ID, COVID-19 status, age in years and sex. Where available, HLA class I and class II types were obtained from metadata supplied by the sample provider rather than from assay-based typing. The material from the prospective study consisted of cDNA or gDNA derived from T cells, B-cell-depleted T cells, or PBMCs. Samples came from the ongoing ImmuneRACE study (first 160 participants) plus 1,254 subjects from 6 global collaborators. The repertoires were released in a freely available public database intended as a resource for research on the immune response to SARS-CoV-2. Deeply sampled blood TCRbeta repertoires from subjects exposed to, actively infected with, or recovered from COVID-19 were included in the dataset. The paper's findings and limits, for the study overall: The amount of clinical and demographic metadata varied by source and participant and was provided uncurated.

The CDR3 numbers 13 residues from cysteine through phenylalanine. This entry keeps only the CDR3 DNA: 39 bases, framed from base 1. CDR1 and CDR2 are read off the germline V gene as SQVTM and ANQGSEA. The germline ends are 14 bases apart after V is trimmed by 6 bases and J by 2 bases. Participants in the prospective study were aged about 18 to 95 years, lived in over 20 United States geographic areas, and enrolled through a virtual design. In the prospective study, cohorts were assigned on the basis of participant-reported clinical history obtained from a screening survey and a study questionnaire. Recovered participants in ImmuneRACE Cohort 3 were defined as having two consecutive negative NP/OP PCR tests, clearance from a healthcare professional, or resolution of symptoms. In the prospective study, mobile phlebotomists collected whole blood, serum and a nasopharyngeal or oropharyngeal swab from each participant. Additional blood draws and questionnaires over a 2-month period could optionally be provided by prospective study participants. Before DNA extraction, prospective study blood samples were shipped either frozen or at room temperature.

A note on this clone: Its antigen remains undetermined. Base qualities are not recorded, but no much larger clone differs from it by a single base.

TCRbeta CDR3 regions were amplified from genomic DNA by means of the immunoSEQ Assay, a bias-controlled multiplex PCR. In the source study's methods: The number of nucleated cells in each sample was estimated by amplification of reference gene primers within the assay. Sequence reads were collapsed and filtered to measure the absolute abundance of every unique TCRbeta CDR3 rearrangement. For each sample, productive Simpson clonality was calculated by taking the square root of Simpson's diversity index across productive rearrangements. The table was pulled from immuneACCESS by TCRdb, which kept in-frame rearrangements only. Such tables lose some clones; where checked, under half of the loss comes from unresolved V genes, and the rest has no known cause. That table furnishes V, J and clone size, whereas the DNA furnished D and trimming. The sample profile shows around 500,000 clones; approximately 88% of them were found once. Approximately 1.8% of the sample is taken by the ten largest.

Sequencing was done on a sample of PBMCs or T cells enriched from blood (not recorded which). The chain is made from TRBV29-1 and TRBJ2-7; TRBD1 is a possible D gene, resting on 6 matching bases. The TCR was taken from a woman between 40 and 50 years old who had recovered from COVID-19. The sequence in DNA is TGCAGCGTACGGGAACAGGGACCCTACGAGCAGTACTTC. Translated, it reads CSVREQGPYEQYF.